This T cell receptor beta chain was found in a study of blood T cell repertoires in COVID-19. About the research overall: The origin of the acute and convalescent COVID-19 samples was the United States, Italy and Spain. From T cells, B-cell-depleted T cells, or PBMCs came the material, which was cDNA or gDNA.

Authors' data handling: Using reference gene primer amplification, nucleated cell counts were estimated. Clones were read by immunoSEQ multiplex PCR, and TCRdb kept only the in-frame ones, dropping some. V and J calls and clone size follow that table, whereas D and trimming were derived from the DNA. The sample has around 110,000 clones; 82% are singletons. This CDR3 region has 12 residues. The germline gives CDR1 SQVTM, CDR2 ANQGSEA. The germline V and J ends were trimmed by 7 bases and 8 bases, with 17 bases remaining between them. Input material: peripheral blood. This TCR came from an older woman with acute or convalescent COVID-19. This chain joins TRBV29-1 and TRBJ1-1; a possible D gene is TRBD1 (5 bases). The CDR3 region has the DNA TGCAGCGCCAGGGACTCCTGGAGGGAAGCTTTCTTT. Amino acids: CSARDSWREAFF.